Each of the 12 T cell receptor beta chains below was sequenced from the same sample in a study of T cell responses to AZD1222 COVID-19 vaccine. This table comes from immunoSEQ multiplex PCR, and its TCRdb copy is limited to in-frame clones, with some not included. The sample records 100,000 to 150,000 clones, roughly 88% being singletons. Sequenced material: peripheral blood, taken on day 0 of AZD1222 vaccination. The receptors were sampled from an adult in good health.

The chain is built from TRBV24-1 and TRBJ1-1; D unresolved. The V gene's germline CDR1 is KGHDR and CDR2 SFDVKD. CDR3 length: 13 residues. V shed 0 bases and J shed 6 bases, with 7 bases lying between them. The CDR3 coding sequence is TGTGCCACCAGTGATTTGCGCGGGGCTGAAGCTTTCTTT. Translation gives CATSDLRGAEAFF.

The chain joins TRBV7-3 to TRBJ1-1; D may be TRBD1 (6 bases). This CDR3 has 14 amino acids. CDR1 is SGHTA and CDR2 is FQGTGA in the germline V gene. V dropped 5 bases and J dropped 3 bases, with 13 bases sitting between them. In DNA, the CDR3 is TGTGCCAGCAGCCGCGGGGGCACGGACACTGAAGCTTTCTTT. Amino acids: CASSRGGTDTEAFF.

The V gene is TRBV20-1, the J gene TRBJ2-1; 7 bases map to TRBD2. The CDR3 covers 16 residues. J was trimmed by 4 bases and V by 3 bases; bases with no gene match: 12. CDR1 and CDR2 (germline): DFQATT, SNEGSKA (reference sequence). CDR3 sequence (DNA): TGCAGTGCTAGTAGGTTCGGCGGGAGCTCTTACAATGAGCAGTTCTTC. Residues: CSASRFGGSSYNEQFF.

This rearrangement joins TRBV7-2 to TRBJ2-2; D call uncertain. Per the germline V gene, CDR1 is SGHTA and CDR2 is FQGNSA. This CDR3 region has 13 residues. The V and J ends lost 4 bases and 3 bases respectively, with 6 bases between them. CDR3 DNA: TGTGCCAGCAGCTCCTCCTACACCGGGGAGCTGTTTTTT. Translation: CASSSSYTGELFF.

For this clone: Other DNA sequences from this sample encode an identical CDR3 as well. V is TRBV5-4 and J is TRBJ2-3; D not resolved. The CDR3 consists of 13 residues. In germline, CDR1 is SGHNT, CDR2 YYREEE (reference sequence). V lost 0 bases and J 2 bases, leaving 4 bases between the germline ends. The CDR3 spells CASSLAPTDTQYF. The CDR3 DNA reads TGTGCCAGCAGCTTGGCCCCCACAGATACGCAGTATTTT.

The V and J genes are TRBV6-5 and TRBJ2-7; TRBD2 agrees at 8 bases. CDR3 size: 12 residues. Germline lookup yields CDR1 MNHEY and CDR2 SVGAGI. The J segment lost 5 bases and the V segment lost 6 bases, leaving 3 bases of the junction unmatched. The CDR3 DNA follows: TGTGCCAGCAGGACTAGCGTGAACGAGCAGTACTTC. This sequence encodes CASRTSVNEQYF.

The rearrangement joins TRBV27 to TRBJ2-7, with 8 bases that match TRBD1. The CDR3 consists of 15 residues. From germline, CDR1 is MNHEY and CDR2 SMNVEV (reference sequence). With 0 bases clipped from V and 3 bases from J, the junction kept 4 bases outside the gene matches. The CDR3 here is CASSLSNRGIYEQYF. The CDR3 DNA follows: TGTGCCAGCAGTTTATCGAACAGGGGGATCTACGAGCAGTACTTC.

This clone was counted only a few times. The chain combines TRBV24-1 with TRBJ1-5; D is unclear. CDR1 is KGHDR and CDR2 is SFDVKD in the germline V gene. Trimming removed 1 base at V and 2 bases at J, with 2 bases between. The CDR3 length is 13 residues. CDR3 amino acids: CATSDFGNQPQHF. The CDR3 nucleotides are TGTGCCACCAGTGATTTTGGCAATCAGCCCCAGCATTTT.

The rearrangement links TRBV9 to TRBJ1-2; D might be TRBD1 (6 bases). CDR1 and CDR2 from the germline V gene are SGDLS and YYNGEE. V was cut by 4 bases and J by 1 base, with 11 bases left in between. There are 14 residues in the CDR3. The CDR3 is CASSPNRDNYGYTF. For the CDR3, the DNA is TGTGCCAGCAGCCCAAACAGGGATAACTATGGCTACACCTTC.

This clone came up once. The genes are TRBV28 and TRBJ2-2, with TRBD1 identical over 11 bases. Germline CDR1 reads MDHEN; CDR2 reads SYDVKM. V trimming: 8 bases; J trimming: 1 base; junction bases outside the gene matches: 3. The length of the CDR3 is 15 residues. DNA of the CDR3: TGTGCCAGCCGGACAGGGGGCAAGAACACCGGGGAGCTGTTTTTT. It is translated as CASRTGGKNTGELFF.

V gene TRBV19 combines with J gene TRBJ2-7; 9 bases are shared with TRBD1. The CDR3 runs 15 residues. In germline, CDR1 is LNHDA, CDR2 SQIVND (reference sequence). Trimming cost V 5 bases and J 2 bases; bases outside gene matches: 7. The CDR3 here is CASSPSGTGTYEQYF. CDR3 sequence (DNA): TGTGCCAGTAGTCCGTCCGGGACAGGGACCTACGAGCAGTACTTC.

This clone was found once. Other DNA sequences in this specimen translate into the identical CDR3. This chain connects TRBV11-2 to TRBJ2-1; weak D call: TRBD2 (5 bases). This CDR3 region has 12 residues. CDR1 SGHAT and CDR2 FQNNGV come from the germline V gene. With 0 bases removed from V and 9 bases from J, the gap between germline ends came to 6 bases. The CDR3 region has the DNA TGTGCCAGCAGCTTAGATGGAGGTGAGCAGTTCTTC. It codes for CASSLDGGEQFF. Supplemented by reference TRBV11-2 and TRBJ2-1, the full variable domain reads EAGVAQSPRYKIIEKRQSVAFWCNPISGHATLYWYQQILGQGPKLLIQFQNNGVVDDSQLPKDRFSAERLKGVDSTLKIQPAKLEDSAVYLCASSLDGGEQFFGPGTRLTVL.